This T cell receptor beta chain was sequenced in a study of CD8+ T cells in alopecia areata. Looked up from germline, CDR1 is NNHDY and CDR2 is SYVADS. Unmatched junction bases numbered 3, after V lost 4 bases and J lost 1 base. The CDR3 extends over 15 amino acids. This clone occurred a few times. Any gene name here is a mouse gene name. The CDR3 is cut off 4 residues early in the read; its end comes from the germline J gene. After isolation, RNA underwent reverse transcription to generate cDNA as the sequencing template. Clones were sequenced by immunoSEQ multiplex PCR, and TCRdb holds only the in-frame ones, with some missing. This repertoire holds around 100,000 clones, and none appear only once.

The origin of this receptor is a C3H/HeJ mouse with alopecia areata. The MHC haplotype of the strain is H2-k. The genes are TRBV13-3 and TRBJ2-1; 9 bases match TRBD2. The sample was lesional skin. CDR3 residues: CASSTGGQNYAEQFF. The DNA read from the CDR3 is TGTGCCAGCAGTACTGGGGGGCAAAACTATGCT.